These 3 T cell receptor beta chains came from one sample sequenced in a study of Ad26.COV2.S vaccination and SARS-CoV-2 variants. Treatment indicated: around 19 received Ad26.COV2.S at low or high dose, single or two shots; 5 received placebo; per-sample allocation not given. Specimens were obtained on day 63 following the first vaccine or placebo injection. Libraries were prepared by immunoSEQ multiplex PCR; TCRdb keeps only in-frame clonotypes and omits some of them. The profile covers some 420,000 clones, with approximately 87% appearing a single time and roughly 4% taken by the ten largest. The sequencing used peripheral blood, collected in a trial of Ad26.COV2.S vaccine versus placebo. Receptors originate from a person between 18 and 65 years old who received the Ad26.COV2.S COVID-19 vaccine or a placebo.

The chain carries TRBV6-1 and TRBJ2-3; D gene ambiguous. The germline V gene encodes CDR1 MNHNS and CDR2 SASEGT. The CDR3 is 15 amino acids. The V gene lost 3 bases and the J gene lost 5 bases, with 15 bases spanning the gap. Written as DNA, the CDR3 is TGTGCCAGCAGTGAGGGTTGGAGAGGCGGAGATACGCAGTATTTT. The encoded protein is CASSEGWRGGDTQYF.

The CDR3 region is CSVVVGSGEQYF. CDR3 nucleotide sequence: TGCAGCGTTGTGGTGGGGTCGGGCGAGCAGTACTTC. V and J are TRBV29-1 and TRBJ2-7; D is uncertain. The CDR3 consists of 12 residues. Trimming stripped 4 bases from V and 6 bases from J, with 13 bases between. Germline CDR1 reads SQVTM; CDR2 reads ANQGSEA.

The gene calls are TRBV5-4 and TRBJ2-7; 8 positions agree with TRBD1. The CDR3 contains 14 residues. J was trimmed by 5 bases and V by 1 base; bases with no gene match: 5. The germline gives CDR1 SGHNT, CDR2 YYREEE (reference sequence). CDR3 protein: CASSLWAGGNEQYF. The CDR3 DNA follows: TGTGCCAGCAGCTTGTGGGCAGGGGGCAACGAGCAGTACTTC.